This TCR beta chain stems from a study of blood T cell repertoires in COVID-19. Across the study: The United States, Italy and Spain provided the acute and convalescent COVID-19 samples.

The Seattle site enrolled patients during active infection and followed them longitudinally. Original methodology: The assay estimated nucleated cells by amplifying reference gene primers. Sequencing used immunoSEQ multiplex PCR; TCRdb keeps in-frame clones, though not all of them. V and J calls and clone size are as listed in that table; D and trimming were resolved from the DNA. Among roughly 230,000 clones listed, 84% were seen once. V was trimmed by 0 bases and J by 8 bases, leaving 9 bases between them. This CDR3 is 14 amino acids long. CDR1 is SGHRS, CDR2 YFSETQ, per germline. Material: peripheral blood. The V call is TRBV5-1, the J call TRBJ1-6; D is possibly TRBD1 (6 bases). This TCR came from a woman aged 80 or over with COVID-19, enrolled during active disease. CDR3 in amino acids: CASSLDSGDSPLHF. CDR3 sequence (DNA): TGCGCCAGCAGCTTGGATTCAGGGGATTCACCCCTCCACTTT. Combining the CDR3 with reference TRBV5-1 and TRBJ1-6 gives the whole variable domain KAGVTQTPRYLIKTRGQQVTLSCSPISGHRSVSWYQQTPGQGLQFLFEYFSETQRNKGNFPGRFSGRQFSNSRSEMNVSTLELGDSALYLCASSLDSGDSPLHFGNGTRLTVT.